This T cell receptor (beta chain) was recorded in a study of siplizumab effects on memory and regulatory T cells. Germline values: CDR1 MNHEY, CDR2 SMNVEV (reference sequence). This CDR3 is built from 17 residues. The junction had 6 bases not matched to a gene; V was cut back by 3 bases and J by 3 bases. Findings of the study overall: Alloreactive sequences traceable to unstimulated CD4+ memory cells declined significantly under siplizumab.

Comments on this clone: Its antigen is unidentified.

Here immunoSEQ multiplex PCR was the method, and the copy in TCRdb shows in-frame clones only, minus some. The sample lists 90,000 to 120,000 clones, under 95% occurring once. The rearrangement links TRBV27 to TRBJ1-5; TRBD1 matches 12 bases. The TCR originated in a human donor in good health. Sequenced input: Tregs sorted from blood. The CDR3 sequence is CASSFIGTGGPNQPQHF. In DNA form, the CDR3 reads TGTGCCAGCAGTTTTATCGGGACAGGGGGCCCCAATCAGCCCCAGCATTTT.